The rows below give T cell receptor beta chains drawn from one sample of a study of blood T cells in healthy people across ages. One entry per CDR3 protein, called by TCRdb with MiXCR from the 5' RACE reads. The repertoire holds about 700,000 distinct CDR3 sequences, with approximately 30% as singletons. Sample: blood. The source is a woman of 80 years or more in good health. CDR3s include the opening cysteine and the closing phenylalanine or tryptophan. The D gene is left open where the match is weak. Rows give clone size only sometimes, using once, few, many, or a class for an expanded clone.

V gene	clone size	D gene	J gene	CDR3 protein	CDR3 DNA
TRBV2	NA	TRBD1	TRBJ1-2	CASRAGQDYGYTF	TGTGCCAGCAGGGCGGGACAGGACTATGGCTACACCTTC
TRBV15	many	NA	TRBJ2-7	CATSRDLAADEQYF	TGTGCCACCAGCAGAGATCTGGCAGCCGACGAGCAGTACTTC
TRBV3-1	many	TRBD1	TRBJ1-4	CASSEKRTGSEKLFF	TGTGCCAGCAGCGAAAAGAGGACAGGGAGCGAAAAACTGTTTTTT
TRBV5-1	once	NA	TRBJ2-7	CASSLDQGKPYEQYF	TGCGCCAGCAGCTTGGACCAGGGGAAGCCCTACGAGCAGTACTTC
TRBV7-9	NA	TRBD2	TRBJ2-5	CASSSRGGRNIETQYF	TGTGCCAGCAGTTCACGCGGGGGGCGGAACATTGAGACCCAGTACTTC
TRBV20-1	many	TRBD1	TRBJ2-5	CSAREGRGPEETQYF	TGCAGTGCTAGAGAGGGCAGGGGGCCAGAAGAGACCCAGTACTTC
TRBV30	few	TRBD1	TRBJ1-2	CAWMTGGEAKGGYTF	TGTGCCTGGATGACAGGGGGCGAGGCTAAAGGGGGCTACACCTTC
TRBV28	NA	TRBD1	TRBJ1-5	CASSLGQGCRQPQHF	TGTGCCAGCAGTCTCGGACAGGGGTGTCGACAGCCCCAGCATTTT
TRBV6-5	NA	TRBD1	TRBJ1-6	CASSYSPPSGGNSPLHF	TGTGCCAGCAGTTACTCGCCCCCGTCAGGGGGTAATTCACCCCTCCACTTT
TRBV5-1	many	TRBD1	TRBJ1-1	CASSIQQGASEAFF	TGCGCCAGCAGCATTCAACAGGGGGCCTCTGAAGCTTTCTTT
TRBV12-3/TRBV12-4	many	TRBD1	TRBJ2-7	CASSSSGTGGYEQYF	TGTGCCAGCAGTTCTTCCGGGACAGGGGGCTACGAGCAGTACTTC
TRBV12-3/TRBV12-4	many	NA	TRBJ1-4	CASSFGHSNEKLFF	TGTGCCAGCAGTTTTGGGCATTCTAATGAAAAACTGTTTTTT
TRBV9	many	NA	TRBJ1-2	CASSVGGRAIDGYTF	TGTGCCAGCAGCGTAGGCGGCAGGGCCATTGATGGCTACACCTTC
TRBV20-1	many	TRBD1	TRBJ2-7	CSANGQGAIYEQYF	TGCAGTGCTAACGGACAGGGGGCAATTTACGAGCAGTACTTC
TRBV7-8	few	NA	TRBJ1-1	CASSQGYLAGHIMNTEAFF	TGTGCCAGCAGCCAGGGATACTTGGCAGGACATATCATGAACACTGAAGCTTTCTTT
TRBV28	many	NA	TRBJ2-3	CASSFRTRSGTDTQYF	TGTGCCAGCAGTTTCCGAACTAGATCCGGCACAGATACGCAGTATTTT
TRBV5-1	NA	TRBD1	TRBJ1-6	CASSLDRGRSPLHF	TGCGCCAGCAGCTTGGACAGGGGGAGGTCACCCCTCCACTTT
TRBV12-3/TRBV12-4	many	TRBD2	TRBJ2-3	CASRGLAGGNTDTQYF	TGTGCCAGCAGGGGTCTAGCGGGGGGAAATACAGATACGCAGTATTTT
TRBV4-3	few	NA	TRBJ1-2	CASSQDHGSPGPSGYTF	TGCGCCAGCAGCCAAGACCATGGTTCCCCAGGGCCTTCCGGCTACACCTTC
TRBV5-6	NA	NA	TRBJ2-2	CASSLYTGRTGELFF	TGTGCCAGCAGCTTGTACACAGGGCGAACCGGGGAGCTGTTTTTT
TRBV20-1	few	NA	TRBJ2-2	CSALANTGELFF	TGCAGTGCTCTAGCGAACACCGGGGAGCTGTTTTTT
TRBV7-2	NA	NA	TRBJ1-1	CASRTGRNAEAFF	TGTGCCAGCAGGACAGGCCGGAACGCTGAAGCTTTCTTT
TRBV7-6	many	NA	TRBJ1-1	CASSLSPQSTEAFF	TGTGCCAGCAGCTTAAGCCCCCAGAGTACTGAAGCTTTCTTT
TRBV12-3/TRBV12-4	many	NA	TRBJ1-2	CASSPPGRAKGYTF	TGTGCCAGCAGTCCACCCGGCAGGGCAAAGGGCTACACCTTC
TRBV7-2	NA	TRBD1	TRBJ1-2	CASSFDRGQDGYTF	TGTGCCAGCAGCTTTGACAGGGGTCAGGATGGCTACACCTTC
TRBV7-9	NA	NA	TRBJ1-4	CASSLGLSNEKLFF	TGTGCCAGCAGCCTGGGACTTTCCAATGAAAAACTGTTTTTT
TRBV6-2/TRBV6-3	few	NA	TRBJ2-3	CASSYGPGVLTDTQYF	TGTGCCAGCAGTTACGGCCCGGGGGTTCTCACAGATACGCAGTATTTT
TRBV6-2/TRBV6-3	few	TRBD2	TRBJ2-5	CASSTHLAGQETQYF	TGTGCCAGCAGCACCCACCTAGCGGGGCAAGAGACCCAGTACTTC
TRBV4-2	many	NA	TRBJ2-3	CASSQDVAGASTDTQYF	TGTGCCAGCAGCCAAGATGTGGCGGGGGCTAGCACAGATACGCAGTATTTT
TRBV28	many	TRBD2	TRBJ2-5	CASSFRLGGYAKETQYF	TGTGCCAGCAGTTTTCGTCTGGGGGGGTATGCGAAAGAGACCCAGTACTTC
TRBV6-2/TRBV6-3	NA	TRBD1	TRBJ2-3	CASRGQGSHTDTQYF	TGTGCCAGCAGAGGACAGGGGAGCCACACAGATACGCAGTATTTT
TRBV6-2/TRBV6-3	few	TRBD2	TRBJ2-1	CASRSSGPSSYNEQFF	TGTGCCAGCAGATCTAGCGGGCCGAGCTCCTACAATGAGCAGTTCTTC
TRBV27	NA	TRBD2	TRBJ2-4	CASSYSGNKNIQYF	TGTGCCAGCTCCTATAGCGGGAATAAAAACATTCAGTACTTC
TRBV4-1	once	NA	TRBJ2-3	CASSQDSNTQYF	TGCGCCAGCAGCCAAGATTCAAATACGCAGTATTTT
TRBV30	NA	NA	TRBJ2-3	CAWSTPRGGASTDTQYF	TGTGCCTGGAGTACTCCCAGGGGCGGGGCCTCCACAGATACGCAGTATTTT
TRBV2	many	NA	TRBJ2-3	CASSLTPDTDTQYF	TGTGCCAGCAGTCTAACGCCGGACACAGATACGCAGTATTTT
TRBV7-2	many	TRBD2	TRBJ2-3	CASSTRGGEDTQYF	TGTGCCAGCAGCACCCGGGGGGGCGAAGATACGCAGTATTTT
TRBV9	NA	TRBD1	TRBJ2-2	CASSVTGGNTGELFF	TGTGCCAGCAGCGTGACAGGGGGCAACACCGGGGAGCTGTTTTTT
TRBV25-1	many	NA	TRBJ2-1	CASTPTGPPDEQFF	TGTGCCAGCACACCTACAGGTCCCCCAGATGAGCAGTTCTTC
TRBV14	once	NA	TRBJ1-2	CASSQDYGWRGYTF	TGTGCCAGCAGCCAAGATTATGGGTGGAGAGGCTACACCTTC
TRBV20-1	few	NA	TRBJ1-5	CSALQYSNQPQHF	TGCAGTGCTTTACAATATAGCAATCAGCCCCAGCATTTT
TRBV10-3	NA	NA	TRBJ2-3	CAISESTDTQYF	TGTGCCATCAGTGAGTCCACAGATACGCAGTATTTT
TRBV2	NA	NA	TRBJ2-7	CATNSDSPYF	TGTGCCACCAACTCCGACAGTCCGTACTTC
TRBV5-1	NA	NA	TRBJ2-7	CASSGGGLYEQYF	TGCGCCAGCAGCGGTGGGGGACTCTACGAGCAGTACTTC
TRBV10-3	NA	NA	TRBJ2-5	CAISSRWEQYF	TGTGCCATCAGTTCGAGGTGGGAGCAGTACTTC
TRBV20-1	NA	NA	TRBJ2-2	CSARVTGELFF	TGCAGTGCTAGGGTTACCGGGGAGCTGTTTTTT
TRBV6-6	NA	TRBD1	TRBJ2-2	CASNDRPGTGDTGELFF	TGTGCCAGCAACGACCGTCCCGGGACAGGGGACACCGGGGAGCTGTTTTTT
TRBV30	few	NA	TRBJ1-5	CAWSQRGRGNQPQHF	TGTGCCTGGAGTCAACGGGGACGGGGCAATCAGCCCCAGCATTTT
TRBV7-3	few	TRBD2	TRBJ2-1	CASSPHKLTSGAQFF	TGTGCCAGCAGCCCCCATAAACTGACTAGCGGGGCGCAGTTCTTC
TRBV7-2	NA	NA	TRBJ1-1	CASSQGQKNTEAFF	TGTGCCAGCAGCCAAGGACAGAAAAACACTGAAGCTTTCTTT
TRBV20-1	many	NA	TRBJ2-7	CSAEYRQGYEQYF	TGCAGTGCTGAATATAGGCAGGGGTACGAGCAGTACTTC
TRBV20-1	NA	NA	TRBJ1-1	CSAGTWERNTEAFF	TGCAGTGCTGGAACCTGGGAGCGGAACACTGAAGCTTTCTTT
TRBV2	many	NA	TRBJ2-3	CASKVEVTDTQYF	TGTGCCAGCAAGGTAGAAGTCACAGATACCCAGTATTTT
TRBV7-2	many	NA	TRBJ2-7	CASSLALWSRVAPSEQYF	TGTGCCAGCAGCTTAGCCCTCTGGTCCAGGGTTGCCCCTAGCGAGCAGTACTTC